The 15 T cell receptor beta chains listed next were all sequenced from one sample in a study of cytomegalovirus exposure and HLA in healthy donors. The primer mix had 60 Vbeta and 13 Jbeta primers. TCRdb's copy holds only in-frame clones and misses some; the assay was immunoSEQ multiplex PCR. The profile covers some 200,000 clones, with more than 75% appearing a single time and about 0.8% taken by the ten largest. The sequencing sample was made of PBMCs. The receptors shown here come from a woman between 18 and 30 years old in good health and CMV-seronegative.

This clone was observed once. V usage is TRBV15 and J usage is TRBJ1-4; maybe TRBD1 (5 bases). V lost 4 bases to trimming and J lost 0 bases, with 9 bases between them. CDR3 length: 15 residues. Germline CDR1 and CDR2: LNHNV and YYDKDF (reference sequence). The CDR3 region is CATSKKQATNEKLFF. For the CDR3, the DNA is TGTGCCACCAGCAAAAAACAGGCAACTAATGAAAAACTGTTTTTT. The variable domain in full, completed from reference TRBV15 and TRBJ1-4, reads DAMVIQNPRYQVTQFGKPVTLSCSQTLNHNVMYWYQQKSSQAPKLLFHYYDKDFNNEADTPDNFQSRRPNTSFCFLDIRSPGLGDTAMYLCATSKKQATNEKLFFGSGTQLSVL.

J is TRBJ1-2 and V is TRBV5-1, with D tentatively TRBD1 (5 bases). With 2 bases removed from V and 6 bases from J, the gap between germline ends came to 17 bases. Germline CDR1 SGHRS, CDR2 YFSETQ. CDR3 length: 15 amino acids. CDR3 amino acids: CASSFGGVGFDGYTF. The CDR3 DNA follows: TGCGCCAGCAGCTTCGGAGGGGTAGGATTTGATGGCTACACCTTC.

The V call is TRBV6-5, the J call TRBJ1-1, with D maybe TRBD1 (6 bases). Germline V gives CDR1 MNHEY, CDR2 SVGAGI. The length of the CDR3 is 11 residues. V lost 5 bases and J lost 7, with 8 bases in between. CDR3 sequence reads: CASSRGGEAFF. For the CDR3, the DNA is TGTGCCAGCAGTCGAGGGGGTGAAGCTTTCTTT.

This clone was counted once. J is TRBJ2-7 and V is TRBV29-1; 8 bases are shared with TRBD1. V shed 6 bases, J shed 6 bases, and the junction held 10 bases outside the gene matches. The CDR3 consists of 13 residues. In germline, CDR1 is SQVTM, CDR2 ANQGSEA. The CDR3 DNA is TGCAGCGTGAGGGACAGGATTTTTGGCGAGCAGTACTTC. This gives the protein CSVRDRIFGEQYF.

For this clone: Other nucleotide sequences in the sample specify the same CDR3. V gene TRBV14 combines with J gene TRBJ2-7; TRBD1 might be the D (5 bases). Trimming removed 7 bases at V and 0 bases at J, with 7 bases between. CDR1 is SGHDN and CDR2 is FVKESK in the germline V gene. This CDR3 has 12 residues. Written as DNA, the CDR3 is TGTGCCAGCACCGACAGCTCCTACGAGCAGTACTTC. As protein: CASTDSSYEQYF.

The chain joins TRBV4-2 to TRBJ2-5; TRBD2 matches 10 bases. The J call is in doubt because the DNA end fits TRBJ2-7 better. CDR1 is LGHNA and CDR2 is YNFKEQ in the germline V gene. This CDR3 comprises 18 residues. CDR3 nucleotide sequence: TGTGCCAGCAGCCAAGAGCCTCGACTAGCGGGCAACTCCTACGAGCAGTACTTC. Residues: CASSQEPRLAGNSYEQYF.

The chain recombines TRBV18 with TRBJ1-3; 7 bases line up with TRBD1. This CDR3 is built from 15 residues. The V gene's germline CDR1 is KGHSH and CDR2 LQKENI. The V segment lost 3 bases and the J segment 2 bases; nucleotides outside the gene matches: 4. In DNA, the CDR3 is TGTGCCAGCTCACCCATGACAGGGACTGGAAACACCATATATTTT. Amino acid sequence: CASSPMTGTGNTIYF.

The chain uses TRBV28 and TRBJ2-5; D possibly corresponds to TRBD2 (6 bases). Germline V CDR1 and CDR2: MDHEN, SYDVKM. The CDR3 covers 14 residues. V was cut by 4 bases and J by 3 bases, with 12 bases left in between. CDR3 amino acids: CASSSSGGKETQYF. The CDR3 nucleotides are TGTGCCAGCAGTTCTAGTGGGGGGAAAGAGACCCAGTACTTC.

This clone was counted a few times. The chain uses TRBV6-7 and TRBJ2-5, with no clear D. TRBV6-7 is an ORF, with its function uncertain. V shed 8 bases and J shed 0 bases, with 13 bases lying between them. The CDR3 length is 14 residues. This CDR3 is CASFPAEDQETQYF. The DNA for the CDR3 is TGTGCCAGCTTTCCCGCAGAAGACCAAGAGACCCAGTACTTC.

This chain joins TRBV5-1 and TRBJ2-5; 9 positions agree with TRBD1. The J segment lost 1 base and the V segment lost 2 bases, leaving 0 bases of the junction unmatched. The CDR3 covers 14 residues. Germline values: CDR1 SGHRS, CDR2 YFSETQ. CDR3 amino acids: CASSLQGAQETQYF. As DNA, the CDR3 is TGCGCCAGCAGCTTACAGGGGGCCCAAGAGACCCAGTACTTC.

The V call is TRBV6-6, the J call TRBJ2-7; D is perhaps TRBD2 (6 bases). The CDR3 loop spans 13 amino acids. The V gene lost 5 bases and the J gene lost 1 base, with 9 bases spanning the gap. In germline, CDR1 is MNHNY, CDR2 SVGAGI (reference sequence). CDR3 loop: CASSAGTSYEQYF. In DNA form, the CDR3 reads TGTGCCAGCAGTGCCGGGACTTCCTACGAGCAGTACTTC.

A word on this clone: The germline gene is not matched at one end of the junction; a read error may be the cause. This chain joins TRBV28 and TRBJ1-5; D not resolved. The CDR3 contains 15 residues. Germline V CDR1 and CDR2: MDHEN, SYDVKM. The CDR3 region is CASSLRSRSNQPQHF. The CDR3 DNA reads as TGTGCCAGCAGTTTAAGGTCCCGTAGCAATCAGCCTCAGCATTTT.

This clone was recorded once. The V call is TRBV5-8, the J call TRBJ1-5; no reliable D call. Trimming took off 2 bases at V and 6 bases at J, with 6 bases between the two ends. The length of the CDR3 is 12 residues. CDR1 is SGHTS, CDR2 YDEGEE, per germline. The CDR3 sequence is CASSLAGQPQHF. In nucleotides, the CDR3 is TGTGCCAGCAGCTTAGCGGGTCAGCCCCAGCATTTT. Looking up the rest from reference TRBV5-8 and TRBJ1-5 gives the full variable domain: EAGVTQSPTHLIKTRGQQATLRCSPISGHTSVYWYQQALGLGLQFLLWYDEGEERNRGNFPPRFSGRQFPNYSSELNVNALELEDSALYLCASSLAGQPQHFGDGTRLSIL.

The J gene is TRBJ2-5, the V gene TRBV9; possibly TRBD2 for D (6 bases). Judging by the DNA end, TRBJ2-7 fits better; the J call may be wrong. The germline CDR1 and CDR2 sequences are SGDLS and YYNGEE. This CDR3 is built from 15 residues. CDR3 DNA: TGTGCCAGCAGCGTAGGCGCGGGGAGCTCCTACGAGCAGTACTTC. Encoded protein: CASSVGAGSSYEQYF.

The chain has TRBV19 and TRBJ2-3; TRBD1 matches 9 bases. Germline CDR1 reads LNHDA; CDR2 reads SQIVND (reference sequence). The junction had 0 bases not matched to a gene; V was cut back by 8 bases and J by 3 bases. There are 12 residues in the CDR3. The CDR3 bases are TGTGCCAGTGGACAGGGGACAGATACGCAGTATTTT. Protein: CASGQGTDTQYF. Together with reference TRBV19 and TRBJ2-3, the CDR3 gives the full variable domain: DGGITQSPKYLFRKEGQNVTLSCEQNLNHDAMYWYRQDPGQGLRLIYYSQIVNDFQKGDIAEGYSVSREKKESFPLTVTSAQKNPTAFYLCASGQGTDTQYFGPGTRLTVL.